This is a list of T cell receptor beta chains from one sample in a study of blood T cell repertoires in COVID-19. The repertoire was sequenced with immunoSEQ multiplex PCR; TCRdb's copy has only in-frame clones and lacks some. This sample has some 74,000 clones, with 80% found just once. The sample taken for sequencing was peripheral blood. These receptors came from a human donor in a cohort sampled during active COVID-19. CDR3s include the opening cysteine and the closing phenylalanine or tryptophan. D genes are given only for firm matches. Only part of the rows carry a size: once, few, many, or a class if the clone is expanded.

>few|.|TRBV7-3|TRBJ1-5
CASSLTGNQPQHF
TGTGCCAGCAGCTTAACCGGCAATCAGCCCCAGCATTTT
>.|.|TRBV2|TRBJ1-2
CASSTVTTSGYTF
TGTGCCAGCAGTACAGTGACCACTTCTGGCTACACCTTC
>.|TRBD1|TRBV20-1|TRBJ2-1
CSASGIIGQGAGNEQFF
TGCAGTGCTAGTGGAATAATTGGACAGGGGGCAGGAAATGAGCAGTTCTTC
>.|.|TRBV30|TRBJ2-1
CAWGRKYEQFF
TGTGCCTGGGGGAGGAAGTATGAGCAGTTCTTC
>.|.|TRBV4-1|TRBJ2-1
CASSPPVERSWEQFF
TGCGCCAGCAGCCCCCCGGTCGAGCGGTCGTGGGAGCAGTTCTTC
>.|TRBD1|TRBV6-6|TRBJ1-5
CASRTLTGRNQPQHF
TGTGCCAGCAGGACCTTGACAGGGCGCAATCAGCCCCAGCATTTT
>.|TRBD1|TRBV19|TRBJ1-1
CASSVGQGREAFF
TGTGCCAGTAGTGTGGGACAGGGGAGGGAAGCTTTCTTT
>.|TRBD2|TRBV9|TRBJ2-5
CASSATATSGRWETQYF
TGTGCCAGCAGCGCAACCGCGACTAGCGGGAGGTGGGAGACCCAGTACTTC
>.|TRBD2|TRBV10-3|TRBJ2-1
CAISESGTSGSLNEQFF
TGTGCCATCAGTGAGTCGGGGACTAGCGGGAGTCTCAATGAGCAGTTCTTC
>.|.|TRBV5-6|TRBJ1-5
CASSWGGGRSNQPQHF
TGTGCCAGCAGCTGGGGCGGGGGGCGAAGCAATCAGCCCCAGCATTTT
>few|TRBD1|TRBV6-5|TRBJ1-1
CASSYSRTGNTEAFF
TGTGCCAGCAGTTACTCAAGGACAGGGAACACTGAAGCTTTCTTT
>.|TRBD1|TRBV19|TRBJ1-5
CASRTTGGSNQPQHF
TGTGCCAGTAGGACGACAGGGGGTTCCAATCAGCCCCAGCATTTT
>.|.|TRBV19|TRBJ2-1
CASSIIFRESSYNEQFF
TGTGCCAGTAGTATAATCTTCAGGGAAAGCTCCTACAATGAGCAGTTCTTC
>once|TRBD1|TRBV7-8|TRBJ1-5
CASSSQGQGNQPQHF
TGTGCCAGCAGCTCCCAGGGACAGGGCAATCAGCCCCAGCATTTT